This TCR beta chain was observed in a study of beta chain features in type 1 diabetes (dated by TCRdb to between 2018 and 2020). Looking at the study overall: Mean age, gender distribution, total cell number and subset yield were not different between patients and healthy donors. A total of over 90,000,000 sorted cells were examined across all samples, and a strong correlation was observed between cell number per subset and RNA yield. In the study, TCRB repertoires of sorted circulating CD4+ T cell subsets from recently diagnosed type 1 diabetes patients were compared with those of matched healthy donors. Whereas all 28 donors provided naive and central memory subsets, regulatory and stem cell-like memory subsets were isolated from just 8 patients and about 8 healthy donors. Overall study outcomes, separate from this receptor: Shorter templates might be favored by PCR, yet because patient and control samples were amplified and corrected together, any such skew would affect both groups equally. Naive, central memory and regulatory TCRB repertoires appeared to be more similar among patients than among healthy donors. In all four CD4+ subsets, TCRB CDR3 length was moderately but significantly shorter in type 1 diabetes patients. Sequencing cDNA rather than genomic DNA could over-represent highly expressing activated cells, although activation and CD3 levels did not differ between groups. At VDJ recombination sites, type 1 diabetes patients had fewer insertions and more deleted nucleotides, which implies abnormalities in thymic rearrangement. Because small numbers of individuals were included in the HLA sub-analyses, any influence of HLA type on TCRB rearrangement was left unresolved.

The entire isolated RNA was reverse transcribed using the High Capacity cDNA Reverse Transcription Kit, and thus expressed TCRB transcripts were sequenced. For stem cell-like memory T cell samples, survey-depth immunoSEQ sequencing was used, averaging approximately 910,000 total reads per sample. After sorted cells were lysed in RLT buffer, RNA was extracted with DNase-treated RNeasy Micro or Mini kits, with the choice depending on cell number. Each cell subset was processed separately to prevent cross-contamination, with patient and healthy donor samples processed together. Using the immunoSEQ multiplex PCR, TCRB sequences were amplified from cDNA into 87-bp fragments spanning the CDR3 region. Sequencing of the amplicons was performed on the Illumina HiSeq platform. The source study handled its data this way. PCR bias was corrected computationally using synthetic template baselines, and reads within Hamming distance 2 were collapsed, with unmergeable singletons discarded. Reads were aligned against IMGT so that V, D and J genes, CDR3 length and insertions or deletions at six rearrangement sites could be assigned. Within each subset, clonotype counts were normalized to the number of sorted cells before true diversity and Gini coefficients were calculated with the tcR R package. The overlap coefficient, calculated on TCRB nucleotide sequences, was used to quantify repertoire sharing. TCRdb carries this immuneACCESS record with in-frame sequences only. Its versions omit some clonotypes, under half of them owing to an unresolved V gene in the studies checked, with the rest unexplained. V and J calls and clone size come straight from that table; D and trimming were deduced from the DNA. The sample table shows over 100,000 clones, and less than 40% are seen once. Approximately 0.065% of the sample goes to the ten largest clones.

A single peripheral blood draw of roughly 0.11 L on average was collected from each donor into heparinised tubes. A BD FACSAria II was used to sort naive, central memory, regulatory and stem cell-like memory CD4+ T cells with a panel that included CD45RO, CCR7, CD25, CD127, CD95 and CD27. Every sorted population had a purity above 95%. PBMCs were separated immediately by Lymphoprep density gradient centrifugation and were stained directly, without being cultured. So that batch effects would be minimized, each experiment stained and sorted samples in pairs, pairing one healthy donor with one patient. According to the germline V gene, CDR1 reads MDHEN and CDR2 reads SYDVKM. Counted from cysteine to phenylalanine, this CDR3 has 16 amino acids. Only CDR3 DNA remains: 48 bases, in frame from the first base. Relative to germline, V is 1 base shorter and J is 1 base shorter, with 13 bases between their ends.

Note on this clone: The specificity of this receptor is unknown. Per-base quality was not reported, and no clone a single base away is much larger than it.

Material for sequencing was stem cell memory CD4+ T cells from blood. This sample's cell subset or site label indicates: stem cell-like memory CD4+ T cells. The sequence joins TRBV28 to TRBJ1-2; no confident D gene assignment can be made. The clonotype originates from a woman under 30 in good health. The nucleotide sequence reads TGTGCCAGCAGTTTATATTCGGCCAGGCTTAACTATGGCTACACCTTC. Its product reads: CASSLYSARLNYGYTF.